These 31 T cell receptor beta chains were sequenced from one sample in a study of T cells in Graves' hyperthyroidism and ophthalmopathy. Template material for amplifying TCR beta CDR3 regions consisted of RNA transcripts. First-round RT-PCR with HTBI primers amplified the TCR CDR3 region. A single record per CDR3 protein comes from TCRdb applying MiXCR to the multiplex PCR reads. The sample holds more than 500,000 distinct CDR3 sequences, approximately 16% seen once. The specimen sequenced was blood. These receptors were taken from a woman aged 30 to 39 with Graves' ophthalmopathy.

This clonotype came up many times. The chain carries TRBV2 and TRBJ1-2, with 9 nucleotides matching TRBD1. Germline assignment: CDR1 SNHLY and CDR2 FYNNEI. With V trimmed by 3 bases and J by 10 bases, 6 bases remained unmatched. CDR3 length: 13 amino acids. CDR3 residues: CASSDPGQGVYTF. For the CDR3, the DNA is TGTGCCAGCAGTGATCCGGGACAGGGTGTCTACACCTTC.

Ten or more counts support this clonotype. The V gene is TRBV28, the J gene TRBJ2-3, with D maybe TRBD1 (5 bases). CDR1 and CDR2 (germline): MDHEN, SYDVKM. This CDR3 has 13 residues. Between the trimmed V and J ends, which lost 6 bases and 2 bases, there was a span of 9 bases. The CDR3 reads CASSQDNTDTQYF. The CDR3, as DNA: TGTGCCAGCAGCCAGGACAACACAGATACGCAGTATTTT.

This clonotype was seen many times. CDR3: CASSLVIGRSDYGYTF. The CDR3 DNA follows: TGTGCCAGCAGCTTAGTAATCGGCAGGTCGGACTATGGCTACACCTTC. The chain couples TRBV7-2 to TRBJ1-2; no firm D call. Trimming cost V 1 base and J 3 bases, with 15 bases left between them. This CDR3 has 16 residues. The V gene's germline CDR1 is SGHTA and CDR2 FQGNSA.

In this sample, this clonotype turned up many times. This chain links TRBV27 with TRBJ1-2; 7 bases map to TRBD1. Trimming at V came to 5 bases and at J to 6 bases, leaving 3 bases not matched to a gene. The CDR3 runs 12 residues. Germline CDR1 is MNHEY and CDR2 is SMNVEV (reference sequence). As DNA, the CDR3 is TGTGCCAGCAGTCTGACAGGGAATGGCTACACCTTC. This translates into CASSLTGNGYTF.

With regard to this clonotype: One junction end disagrees with the germline gene, perhaps due to a read error. This sequence joins TRBV19 and TRBJ1-3; 7 bases match TRBD1. The CDR3 has 15 residues. The germline V gene has CDR1 LNHDA and CDR2 SQIVND (reference sequence). In DNA form, the CDR3 reads TGTGTCAGTAGTGCTTCCGGGACAGTGGGAAACACCATATATTTT. It codes for CVSSASGTVGNTIYF.

This clonotype came up many times. The chain links TRBV20-1 to TRBJ1-5; D remains unclear. The germline V and J ends were trimmed by 2 bases and 4 bases, with 9 bases remaining between them. The CDR3 totals 13 residues. Germline V lookup: CDR1 DFQATT, CDR2 SNEGSKA (reference sequence). CDR3 loop: CSARQAPNQPQHF. CDR3 nucleotide sequence: TGCAGTGCTAGACAGGCACCTAATCAGCCCCAGCATTTT.

A word on this clonotype: A much bigger clone sits one base away, suggesting this may be a read error. V usage is TRBV2 and J usage is TRBJ1-2; possible D gene TRBD1, 5 bases. Trimming cost V 6 bases and J 7 bases, with 15 bases left between them. The CDR3 contains 13 residues. Germline loops: CDR1 SNHLY, CDR2 FYNNEI. The CDR3 DNA reads TGTGCCAGCAGGACGGGGCTGGGGGGTGGCTACACCTTC. The encoded protein is CASRTGLGGGYTF.

This clonotype was counted many times. V is TRBV3-1 and J is TRBJ1-4; possibly TRBD1 for D (6 bases). V lost 1 base and J 0 bases, leaving 6 bases between the germline ends. Germline V gene lookup returns CDR1 LGHDT and CDR2 YNNKEL (reference sequence). CDR3 size: 15 residues. The CDR3 DNA is TGTGCCAGCAGCCAAGGGACAGCAACTAATGAAAAACTGTTTTTT. Its translation is CASSQGTATNEKLFF.

This clonotype has a count of ten or more. CDR3 amino acids: CAAEPGTGASNEQFF. CDR3 coding DNA: TGTGCCGCGGAACCGGGGACAGGGGCATCAAATGAGCAGTTCTTC. V is TRBV2 and J is TRBJ2-1; 10 bases fit TRBD1. Germline trimming cut 11 bases from V and 7 bases from J; bases unmatched to any gene: 14. CDR3 length equals 15 residues. Per germline, CDR1 SNHLY and CDR2 FYNNEI.

The chain is built from TRBV12-3 or TRBV12-4 and TRBJ2-2; D possibly corresponds to TRBD1 (5 bases). With 7 bases removed from V and 2 bases from J, the gap between germline ends came to 11 bases. This CDR3 is 14 amino acids long. The CDR3 loop is CASKGQRNTGELFF. CDR3 nucleotide sequence: TGTGCCAGCAAGGGGCAGAGAAACACCGGGGAGCTGTTTTTT.

The chain joins TRBV5-6 to TRBJ1-5, with D maybe TRBD1 (6 bases). The CDR3 runs 16 residues. V lost 6 bases and J 3 bases, leaving 19 bases between the germline ends. Per the germline V gene, CDR1 is SGHDT and CDR2 is YYEEEE. The CDR3: CASNLRGAGDNQPQHF. CDR3 bases: TGTGCCAGCAATTTGAGGGGGGCCGGTGACAATCAGCCCCAGCATTTT. Complete variable domain (other parts from reference TRBV5-6 and TRBJ1-5): DAGVTQSPTHLIKTRGQQVTLRCSPKSGHDTVSWYQQALGQGPQFIFQYYEEEERQRGNFPDRFSGHQFPNYSSELNVNALLLGDSALYLCASNLRGAGDNQPQHFGDGTRLSIL.

This clonotype was detected ten times or more. This sequence joins TRBV20-1 and TRBJ2-5; TRBD2 aligns across 11 bases. V dropped 1 base and J dropped 5; count of bases not matched to a gene: 3. Germline V lookup: CDR1 DFQATT, CDR2 SNEGSKA (reference sequence). The CDR3 runs to 14 residues. The CDR3 is CSARGPSGRETQYF. CDR3 in DNA: TGCAGTGCTAGAGGGCCTAGCGGGAGGGAGACCCAGTACTTC.

This clonotype was seen more than once but under ten times. The chain carries TRBV20-1 and TRBJ2-2; 8 bases agree with TRBD1. This CDR3 is 21 amino acids long. The V segment lost 0 bases and the J segment 4 bases; nucleotides outside the gene matches: 22. Germline CDR1 is DFQATT and CDR2 is SNEGSKA (reference sequence). The CDR3 DNA sequence: TGCAGTGCTAGAGATCAGGTTCCCGGACAGGGTGAAGCAAGGGGCACCGGGGAGCTGTTTTTT. Translation gives CSARDQVPGQGEARGTGELFF.

V is TRBV11-2 and J is TRBJ2-1; D possibly corresponds to TRBD1 (5 bases). V shed 1 base and J shed 8 bases, with 18 bases lying between them. This CDR3 is built from 16 residues. From germline, CDR1 is SGHAT and CDR2 FQNNGV. Written as DNA, the CDR3 is TGTGCCAGCAGCTTAGTAGAGAAAACAGGTTATGATGAGCAGTTCTTC. Its translation is CASSLVEKTGYDEQFF. The full variable domain, rest sourced from reference TRBV11-2 and TRBJ2-1, is EAGVAQSPRYKIIEKRQSVAFWCNPISGHATLYWYQQILGQGPKLLIQFQNNGVVDDSQLPKDRFSAERLKGVDSTLKIQPAKLEDSAVYLCASSLVEKTGYDEQFFGPGTRLTVL.

This clonotype was detected a few times. The chain recombines TRBV27 with TRBJ2-7; 11 bases are shared with TRBD2. CDR1 and CDR2 from the germline V gene are MNHEY and SMNVEV (reference sequence). After removal of 4 bases from V and 2 bases from J, the junction contained 7 bases not matched to a gene. CDR3 length: 16 residues. DNA of the CDR3: TGTGCCAGCAGTTGGCTAGCGGGAGGAAGGACCTACGAGCAGTACTTC. This gives the protein CASSWLAGGRTYEQYF.

For the CDR3, the DNA is TGTGCCAGCAGTTCAGGTTCAGCAACTTCCTATGGCTACACCTTC. It specifies CASSSGSATSYGYTF. The V gene is TRBV12-3 or TRBV12-4, the J gene TRBJ1-2; D is uncertain. The CDR3 loop spans 15 amino acids. V lost 4 bases and J 4 bases, leaving 16 bases between the germline ends.

The V gene is TRBV5-1, the J gene TRBJ2-7; 9 positions agree with TRBD1. The junction had 2 bases not matched to a gene; V was cut back by 1 base and J by 3 bases. Germline assignment: CDR1 SGHRS and CDR2 YFSETQ. This CDR3 spans 14 amino acids. This CDR3 reads CASSLTTGGYEQYF. In DNA, the CDR3 is TGCGCCAGCAGCTTGACGACAGGGGGCTACGAGCAGTACTTC.

This clonotype showed up many times. This rearrangement joins TRBV5-5 to TRBJ2-5; the match to TRBD1 covers 7 bases. This CDR3 contains 14 residues. Germline lookup yields CDR1 SGHKS and CDR2 YYEKEE (reference sequence). With 2 bases clipped from V and 2 bases from J, the junction kept 3 bases outside the gene matches. The DNA for the CDR3 is TGTGCCAGCAGCTTACAGGGGCCACAAGAGACCCAGTACTTC. Translated, it gives CASSLQGPQETQYF.

This clonotype has more than one count but fewer than ten. This chain connects TRBV6-1 to TRBJ2-5; 11 bases map to TRBD1. CDR3 length equals 14 residues. V lost 8 bases, J lost 5 bases, and 7 bases stayed unmatched. Germline V gives CDR1 MNHNS, CDR2 SASEGT. CDR3 nucleotides: TGTGCCAGCGGGTGGACAGGGGGCTCGGAGACCCAGTACTTC. As protein: CASGWTGGSETQYF.

There are many counts of this clonotype. The chain couples TRBV11-2 to TRBJ2-3, with 12 bases that match TRBD2. The CDR3 is made up of 15 amino acids. J gave up 4 bases and V 5 bases, and 4 bases lay outside the gene matches. Germline CDR1 reads SGHAT; CDR2 reads FQNNGV. The CDR3: CASSHGLAGSDTQYF. The DNA of the CDR3 is TGTGCCAGCAGCCACGGACTAGCGGGATCAGATACGCAGTATTTT.

The chain is built from TRBV5-1 and TRBJ1-2; 7 positions agree with TRBD1. V lost 3 bases to trimming and J lost 7 bases; unmatched junction nucleotides: 9. Germline V CDR1 and CDR2: SGHRS, YFSETQ. The CDR3 contains 14 residues. CDR3 in amino acids: CASSSGTEGGGYTF. The CDR3 DNA follows: TGCGCCAGCAGCTCCGGGACAGAAGGTGGTGGCTACACCTTC.

This clonotype was recorded at least ten times. This chain links TRBV27 with TRBJ2-1; possible D gene TRBD2, 6 bases. Germline loops: CDR1 MNHEY, CDR2 SMNVEV (reference sequence). V was clipped by 6 bases and J by 1 base, with 16 bases between them. The CDR3 contains 16 residues. The CDR3 nucleotides are TGTGCCAGCAGCCTAGTGGCGGGACGGTCCTACAATGAGCAGTTCTTC. It is translated as CASSLVAGRSYNEQFF.

In its sample, this clonotype was seen a few times. The rearrangement joins TRBV28 to TRBJ1-5; D is unresolved. The CDR3 covers 11 residues. Per the germline V gene, CDR1 is MDHEN and CDR2 is SYDVKM. Trimming shortened V by 3 bases and J by 7 bases, and 4 bases separated the two germline ends. The CDR3 protein is CASSFRQPQHF. The DNA for the CDR3 is TGTGCCAGCAGTTTTCGGCAGCCCCAGCATTTT.

This clonotype was recorded at least ten times. This rearrangement joins TRBV14 to TRBJ2-3; tentatively, D is TRBD2 (5 bases). Germline-derived CDR1 and CDR2 are SGHDN and FVKESK. Trimming took 3 bases from V and 2 from J, leaving 12 bases between them. The CDR3 sequence is 15 residues long. The CDR3 region has the DNA TGTGCCAGCAGCCACGCTCCGGGGTTCACAGATACGCAGTATTTT. Its translation: CASSHAPGFTDTQYF.

This clonotype was found many times. The chain uses TRBV12-3 or TRBV12-4 and TRBJ1-2, with 8 bases fitting TRBD1. Trimming cost V 1 base and J 4 bases; bases outside gene matches: 5. This CDR3 has 15 residues. Written as DNA, the CDR3 is TGTGCCAGCAGTTTAGTATCAGGGGGCATCTATGGCTACACCTTC. Amino acid sequence: CASSLVSGGIYGYTF.

The sample holds many counts of this clonotype. The chain uses TRBV5-1 and TRBJ1-1, with 7 positions matching TRBD1. The CDR3 extends over 15 amino acids. V lost 0 bases, J lost 4 bases, and 6 bases stayed unmatched. Germline V gene lookup returns CDR1 SGHRS and CDR2 YFSETQ. The CDR3 reads CASSLDRGKGTEAFF. Written as DNA, the CDR3 is TGCGCCAGCAGCTTGGACAGGGGAAAAGGCACTGAAGCTTTCTTT.

This clonotype was counted only a few times. This sequence joins TRBV27 and TRBJ2-3; 10 nucleotides agree with TRBD2. V was pared by 6 bases and J by 3 bases, with 6 bases of the junction left unmatched. This CDR3 is built from 15 residues. Germline CDR1 and CDR2: MNHEY and SMNVEV (reference sequence). CDR3 in DNA: TGTGCCAGCAGCGTCTATAGCGGGAGGACAGATACGCAGTATTTT. Translating gives CASSVYSGRTDTQYF.

This clonotype was counted only a few times. The chain links TRBV30 to TRBJ2-3; D is possibly TRBD1 or TRBD2 (6 bases each). This CDR3 is built from 17 residues. Germline lookup yields CDR1 GTSNPN and CDR2 SVGIG (reference sequence). The V gene lost 0 bases and the J gene lost 0 bases, with 16 bases spanning the gap. CDR3 in DNA: TGTGCCTGGAGTGTCCTACTCCGGGGGCATAGCACAGATACGCAGTATTTT. It encodes CAWSVLLRGHSTDTQYF. Combining the CDR3 with reference TRBV30 and TRBJ2-3 gives the whole variable domain SQTIHQWPATLVQPVGSPLSLECTVEGTSNPNLYWYRQAAGRGLQLLFYSVGIGQISSEVPQNLSASRPQDRQFILSSKKLLLSDSGFYLCAWSVLLRGHSTDTQYFGPGTRLTVL.

The chain is built from TRBV20-1 and TRBJ2-7; the D gene could be TRBD1 or TRBD2 (6 bases each). Germline lookup yields CDR1 DFQATT and CDR2 SNEGSKA (reference sequence). This CDR3 has 14 residues. V was shortened by 1 base and J by 1 base, with 11 bases between the two germline ends. DNA of the CDR3: TGCAGTGCTAGAGCCCGGGGGCCGTCCTACGAGCAGTACTTC. Its protein is CSARARGPSYEQYF.

The gene calls are TRBV9 and TRBJ2-1; weak D call: TRBD2 (6 bases). CDR3 length equals 13 residues. The V gene's germline CDR1 is SGDLS and CDR2 YYNGEE. V lost 2 bases to trimming and J lost 9 bases, with 12 bases between them. The CDR3, as DNA: TGTGCCAGCAGCGTCATCGGGAGCGGTGAGCAGTTCTTC. It translates to CASSVIGSGEQFF.

The V and J genes are TRBV4-3 and TRBJ2-7, with 10 bases that match TRBD2. Germline CDR1 is LGHNA and CDR2 is YSLEER. The V segment lost 0 bases and the J segment 7 bases; nucleotides outside the gene matches: 9. The CDR3 contains 16 residues. Here the CDR3 reads CASSQEVWVLAGEQYF. CDR3 DNA sequence: TGCGCCAGCAGCCAAGAAGTCTGGGTACTAGCGGGAGAGCAGTACTTC.